This TCR beta chain was documented in a study of CD8+ T cells in alopecia areata. Treatment denoted: oral pan-JAK inhibitor, 5-10 mg twice daily. RNA was extracted and reverse transcribed into cDNA as the sequencing template. The assay was immunoSEQ multiplex PCR, and TCRdb's table has in-frame clones only and misses some. The data contain 150,000 to 200,000 clones, around 58% of them singletons. Trimming pared 6 bases from V and 0 bases from J, leaving 11 bases between. Germline V gene lookup returns CDR1 SQVTM and CDR2 ANQGSEA. The CDR3 consists of 13 residues. This chain uses TRBV29-1 with TRBJ1-1, with D uncertain. The source was CD4+ T cells sorted from blood, collected at week 56, from a patient treated with tofacitinib. This receptor was obtained from a human donor with alopecia areata. DNA of the CDR3: TGCAGCGTGGGAAGGGTCCTGAACACTGAAGCTTTCTTT. Residues: CSVGRVLNTEAFF.